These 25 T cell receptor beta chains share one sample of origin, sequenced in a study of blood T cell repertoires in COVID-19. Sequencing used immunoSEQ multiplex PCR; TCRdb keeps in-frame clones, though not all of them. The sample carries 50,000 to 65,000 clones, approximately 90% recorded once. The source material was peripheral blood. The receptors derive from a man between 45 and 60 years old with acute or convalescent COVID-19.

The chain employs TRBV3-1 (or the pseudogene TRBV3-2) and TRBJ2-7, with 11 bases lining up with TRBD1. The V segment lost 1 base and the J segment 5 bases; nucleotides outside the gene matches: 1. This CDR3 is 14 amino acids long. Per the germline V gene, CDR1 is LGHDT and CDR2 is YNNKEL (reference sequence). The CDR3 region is CASSQGTGGNEQYF. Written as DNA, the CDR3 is TGTGCCAGCAGCCAAGGGACAGGGGGCAACGAGCAGTACTTC.

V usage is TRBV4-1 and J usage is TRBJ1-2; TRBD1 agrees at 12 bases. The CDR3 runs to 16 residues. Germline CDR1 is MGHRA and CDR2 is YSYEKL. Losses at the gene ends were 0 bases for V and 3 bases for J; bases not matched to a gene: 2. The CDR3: CASSQDGTGGHYGYTF. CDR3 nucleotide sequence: TGCGCCAGCAGCCAAGACGGGACAGGGGGCCACTATGGCTACACCTTC.

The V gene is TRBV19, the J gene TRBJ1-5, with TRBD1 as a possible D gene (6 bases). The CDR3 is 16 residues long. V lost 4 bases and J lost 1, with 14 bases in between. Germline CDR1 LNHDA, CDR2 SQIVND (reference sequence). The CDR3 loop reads CASSKEQGRSNQPQHF. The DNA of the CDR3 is TGTGCCAGTAGTAAGGAACAGGGAAGGAGCAATCAGCCCCAGCATTTT.

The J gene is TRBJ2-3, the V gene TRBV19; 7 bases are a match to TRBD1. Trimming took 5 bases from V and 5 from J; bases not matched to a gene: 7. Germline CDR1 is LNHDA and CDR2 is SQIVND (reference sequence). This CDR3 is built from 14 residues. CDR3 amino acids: CASSGRGGVDTQYF. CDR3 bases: TGTGCCAGTAGTGGTCGAGGGGGCGTAGATACGCAGTATTTT.

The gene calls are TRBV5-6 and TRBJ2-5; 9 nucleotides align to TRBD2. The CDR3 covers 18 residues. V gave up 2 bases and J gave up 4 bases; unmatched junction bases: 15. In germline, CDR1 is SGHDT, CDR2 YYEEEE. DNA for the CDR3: TGTGCCAGCAGCTTCGTGGCGGGGGGGCCTTCCGAATTAGAGACCCAGTACTTC. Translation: CASSFVAGGPSELETQYF.

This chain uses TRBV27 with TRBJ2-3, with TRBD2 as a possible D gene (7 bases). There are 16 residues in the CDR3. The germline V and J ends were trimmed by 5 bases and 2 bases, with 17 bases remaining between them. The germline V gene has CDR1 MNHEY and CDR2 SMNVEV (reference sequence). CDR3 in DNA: TGTGCCAGCAGTCTCCGCTTGCGGGGGCCCACAGATACGCAGTATTTT. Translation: CASSLRLRGPTDTQYF.

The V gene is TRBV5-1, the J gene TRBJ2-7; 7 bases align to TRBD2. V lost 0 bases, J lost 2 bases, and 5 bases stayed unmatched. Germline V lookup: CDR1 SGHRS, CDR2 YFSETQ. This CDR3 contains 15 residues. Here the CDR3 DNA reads TGCGCCAGCAGCTTGGCCGCTAGCGGAACCTACGAGCAGTACTTC. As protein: CASSLAASGTYEQYF.

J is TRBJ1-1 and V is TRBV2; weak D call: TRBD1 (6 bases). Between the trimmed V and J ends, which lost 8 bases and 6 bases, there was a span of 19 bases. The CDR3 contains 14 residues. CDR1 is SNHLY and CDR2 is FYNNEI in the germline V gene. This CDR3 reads CASVLETGSPEAFF. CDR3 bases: TGTGCCAGCGTACTTGAGACAGGCTCCCCTGAAGCTTTCTTT.

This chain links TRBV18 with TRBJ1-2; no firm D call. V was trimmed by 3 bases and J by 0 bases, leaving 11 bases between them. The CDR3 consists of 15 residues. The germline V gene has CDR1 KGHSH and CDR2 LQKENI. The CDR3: CASSPMRASNYGYTF. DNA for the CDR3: TGTGCCAGCTCACCTATGAGGGCTTCTAACTATGGCTACACCTTC.

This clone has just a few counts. CDR3 sequence reads: CASLTYEQYF. DNA of the CDR3: TGTGCCAGCCTAACCTACGAGCAGTACTTC. This sequence joins TRBV25-1 and TRBJ2-7; D is uncertain. Trimming took off 8 bases at V and 2 bases at J, with 4 bases between the two ends. CDR1 MGHDK and CDR2 SYGVNS come from the germline V gene. The CDR3 covers 10 residues.

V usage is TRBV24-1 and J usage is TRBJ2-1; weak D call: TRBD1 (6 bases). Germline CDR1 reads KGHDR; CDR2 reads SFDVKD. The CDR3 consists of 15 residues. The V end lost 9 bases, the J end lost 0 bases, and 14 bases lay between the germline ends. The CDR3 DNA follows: TGTGCCACCGCTTTGGGGGCAAGCTCCTACAATGAGCAGTTCTTC. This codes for CATALGASSYNEQFF.

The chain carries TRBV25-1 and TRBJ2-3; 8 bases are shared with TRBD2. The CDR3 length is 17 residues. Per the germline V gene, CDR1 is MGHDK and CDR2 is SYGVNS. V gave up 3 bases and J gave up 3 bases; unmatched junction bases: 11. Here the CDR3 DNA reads TGTGCCAGCAGTGATGGGTTGCGGGGGGAAAGGACAGATACGCAGTATTTT. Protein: CASSDGLRGERTDTQYF.

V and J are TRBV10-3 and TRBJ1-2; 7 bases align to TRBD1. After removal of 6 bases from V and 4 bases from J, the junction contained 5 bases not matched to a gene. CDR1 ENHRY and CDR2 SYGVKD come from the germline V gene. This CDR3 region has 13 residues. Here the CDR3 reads CAIRDRDSYGYTF. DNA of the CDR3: TGTGCCATCAGGGACCGGGACAGCTATGGCTACACCTTC.

CDR3 amino acids: CASSLGTWEQFF. In nucleotides, the CDR3 is TGTGCCAGCAGCCTGGGGACTTGGGAGCAGTTCTTC. The chain couples TRBV7-2 to TRBJ2-1; D might be TRBD2 (6 bases). The CDR3 has 12 residues. V gave up 5 bases and J gave up 10 bases, with 12 bases separating them. Germline CDR1 is SGHTA and CDR2 is FQGNSA. Complete variable domain (other parts from reference TRBV7-2 and TRBJ2-1): GAGVSQSPSNKVTEKGKDVELRCDPISGHTALYWYRQSLGQGLEFLIYFQGNSAPDKSGLPSDRFSAERTGGSVSTLTIQRTQQEDSAVYLCASSLGTWEQFFGPGTRLTVL.

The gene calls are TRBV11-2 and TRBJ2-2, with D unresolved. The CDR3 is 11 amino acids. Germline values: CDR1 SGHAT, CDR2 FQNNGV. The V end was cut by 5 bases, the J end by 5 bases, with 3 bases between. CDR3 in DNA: TGTGCCAGCAGCCTAACCGGGGAGCTGTTTTTT. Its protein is CASSLTGELFF.

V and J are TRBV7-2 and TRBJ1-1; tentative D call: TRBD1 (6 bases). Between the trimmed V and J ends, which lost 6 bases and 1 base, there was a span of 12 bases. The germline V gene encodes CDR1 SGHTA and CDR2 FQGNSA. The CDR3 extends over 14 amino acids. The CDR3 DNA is TGTGCCAGCAGACCATGGACAGAGAACACTGAAGCTTTCTTT. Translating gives CASRPWTENTEAFF.

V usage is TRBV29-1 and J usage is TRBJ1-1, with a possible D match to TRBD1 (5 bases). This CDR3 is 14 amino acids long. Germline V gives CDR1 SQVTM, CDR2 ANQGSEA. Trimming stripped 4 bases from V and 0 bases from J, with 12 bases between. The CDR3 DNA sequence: TGCAGCGTTGTTCAGGGCCGGTTGAACACTGAAGCTTTCTTT. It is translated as CSVVQGRLNTEAFF.

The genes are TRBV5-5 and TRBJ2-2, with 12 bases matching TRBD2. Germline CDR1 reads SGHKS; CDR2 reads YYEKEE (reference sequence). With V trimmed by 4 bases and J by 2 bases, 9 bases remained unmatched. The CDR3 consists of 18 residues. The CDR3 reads CASSHGLAGSLNTGELFF. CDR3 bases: TGTGCCAGCAGCCACGGACTAGCGGGGAGTCTAAACACCGGGGAGCTGTTTTTT.

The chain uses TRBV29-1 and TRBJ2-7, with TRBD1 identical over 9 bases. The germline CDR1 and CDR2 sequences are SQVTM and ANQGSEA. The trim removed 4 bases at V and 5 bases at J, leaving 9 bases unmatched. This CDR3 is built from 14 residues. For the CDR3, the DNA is TGCAGCGTTGTGCCCGGGACAGGGCAGGACGAGCAGTACTTC. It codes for CSVVPGTGQDEQYF.

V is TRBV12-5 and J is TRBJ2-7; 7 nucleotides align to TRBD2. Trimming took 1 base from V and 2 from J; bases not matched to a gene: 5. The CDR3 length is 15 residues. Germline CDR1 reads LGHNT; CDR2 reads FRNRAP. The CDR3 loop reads CASGLAPGGAYEQYF. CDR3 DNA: TGTGCTAGTGGTTTGGCCCCTGGGGGGGCCTACGAGCAGTACTTC.

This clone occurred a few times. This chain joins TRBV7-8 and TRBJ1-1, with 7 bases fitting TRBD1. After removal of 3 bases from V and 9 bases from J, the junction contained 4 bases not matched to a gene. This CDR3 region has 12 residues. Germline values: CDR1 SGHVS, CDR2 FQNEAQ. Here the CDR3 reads CASSFARGQAFF. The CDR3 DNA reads TGTGCCAGCAGCTTCGCGAGGGGGCAAGCTTTCTTT.

Here the CDR3 reads CASSVELVGGKDTQYF. Written as DNA, the CDR3 is TGTGCCAGCAGCGTAGAATTGGTGGGGGGGAAAGATACGCAGTATTTT. This chain uses TRBV9 with TRBJ2-3; 7 bases align to TRBD2. The CDR3 covers 16 residues. Germline-derived CDR1 and CDR2 are SGDLS and YYNGEE. The V and J ends lost 0 bases and 5 bases, in that order; junction bases with no gene match: 9.

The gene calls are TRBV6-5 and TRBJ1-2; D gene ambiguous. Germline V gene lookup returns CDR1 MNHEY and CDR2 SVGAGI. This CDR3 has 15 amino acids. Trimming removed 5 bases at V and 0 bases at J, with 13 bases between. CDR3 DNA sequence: TGTGCCAGCAGTCACAAGAGCGGAGCTAACTATGGCTACACCTTC. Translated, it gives CASSHKSGANYGYTF.

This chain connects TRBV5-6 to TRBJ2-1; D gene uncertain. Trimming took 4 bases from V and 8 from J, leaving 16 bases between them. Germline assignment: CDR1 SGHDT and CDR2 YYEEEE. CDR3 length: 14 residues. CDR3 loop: CASSPGSLLDEQFF. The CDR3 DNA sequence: TGTGCCAGCAGCCCCGGTAGCCTCCTGGATGAGCAGTTCTTC. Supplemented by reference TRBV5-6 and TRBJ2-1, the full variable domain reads DAGVTQSPTHLIKTRGQQVTLRCSPKSGHDTVSWYQQALGQGPQFIFQYYEEEERQRGNFPDRFSGHQFPNYSSELNVNALLLGDSALYLCASSPGSLLDEQFFGPGTRLTVL.

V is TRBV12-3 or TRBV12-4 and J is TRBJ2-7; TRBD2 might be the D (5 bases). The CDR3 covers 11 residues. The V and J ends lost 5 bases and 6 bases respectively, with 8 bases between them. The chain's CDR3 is CASSDYREQYF. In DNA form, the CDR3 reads TGTGCCAGCAGTGACTATCGCGAGCAGTACTTC.